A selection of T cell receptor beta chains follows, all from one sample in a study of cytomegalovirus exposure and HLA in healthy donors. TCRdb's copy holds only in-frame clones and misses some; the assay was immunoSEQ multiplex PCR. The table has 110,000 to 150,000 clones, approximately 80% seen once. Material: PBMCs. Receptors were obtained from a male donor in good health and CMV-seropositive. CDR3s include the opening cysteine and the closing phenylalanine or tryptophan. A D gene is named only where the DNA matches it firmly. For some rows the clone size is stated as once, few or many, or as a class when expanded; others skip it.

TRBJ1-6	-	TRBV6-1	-	CASSALEAGEKSPLHF	TGTGCCAGCAGTGCGTTAGAGGCAGGGGAGAAATCACCCCTCCACTTT
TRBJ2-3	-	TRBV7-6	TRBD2	CASSLVGGGHSTDTQYF	TGTGCCAGCAGCTTAGTCGGCGGGGGGCACAGCACAGATACGCAGTATTTT
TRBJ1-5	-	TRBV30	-	CAWSLQDDQPQHF	TGTGCCTGGAGTCTACAGGACGATCAGCCCCAGCATTTT
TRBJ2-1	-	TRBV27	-	CASSPSADVYNEQFF	TGTGCCAGCAGTCCCTCAGCGGACGTCTACAATGAGCAGTTCTTC
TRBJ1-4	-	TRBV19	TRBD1	CATEQGTNEKLFF	TGTGCCACGGAACAGGGGACTAATGAAAAACTGTTTTTT
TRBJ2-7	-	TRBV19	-	CASSPDGEIYEQYF	TGTGCCAGTAGTCCTGACGGGGAAATCTACGAGCAGTACTTC
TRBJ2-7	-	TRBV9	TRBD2	CASSAGTSVPYEQYF	TGTGCCAGCAGCGCCGGGACTAGCGTTCCCTACGAGCAGTACTTC
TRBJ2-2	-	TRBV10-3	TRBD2	CAIDGGEVTGELFF	TGTGCCATCGATGGGGGGGAGGTCACCGGGGAGCTGTTTTTT
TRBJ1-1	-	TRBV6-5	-	CASINRAGYTEAFF	TGTGCCAGCATTAACAGGGCCGGGTACACTGAAGCTTTCTTT
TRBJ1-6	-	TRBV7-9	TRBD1	CASSLGTGYNSPLHF	TGTGCCAGCAGCTTAGGGACAGGTTATAATTCACCCCTCCACTTT
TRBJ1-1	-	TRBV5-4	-	CASSFLTGGAFF	TGTGCCAGCAGCTTTTTGACAGGAGGAGCTTTCTTT
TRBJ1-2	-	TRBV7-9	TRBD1	CASSPQGARGEYGYTF	TGTGCCAGCAGCCCACAGGGGGCACGGGGGGAATATGGCTACACCTTC
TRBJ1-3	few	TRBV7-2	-	CASSRSTVPGNTIYF	TGTGCCAGCAGCAGATCGACAGTCCCTGGAAACACCATATATTTT
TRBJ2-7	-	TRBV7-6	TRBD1	CASSPGGYEQYF	TGTGCCAGCAGTCCAGGGGGCTACGAGCAGTACTTC
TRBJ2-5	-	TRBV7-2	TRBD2	CASQRAPAGEETQYF	TGTGCCAGCCAGCGGGCGCCGGCGGGGGAAGAGACCCAGTACTTC
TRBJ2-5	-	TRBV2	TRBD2	CASSNTGLVQETQYF	TGTGCCAGCAGTAACACGGGACTAGTCCAAGAGACCCAGTACTTC
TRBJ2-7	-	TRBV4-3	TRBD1	CASSQEFGTGGRYEQYF	TGCGCCAGCAGCCAAGAATTCGGGACAGGGGGCAGGTACGAGCAGTACTTC
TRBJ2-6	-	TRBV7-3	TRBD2	CASSALLAGDPGANVLTF	TGTGCCAGCAGCGCTCTACTAGCGGGGGACCCCGGGGCCAACGTCCTGACTTTC
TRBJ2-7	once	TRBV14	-	CASSRSGSMYF	TGTGCCAGCAGCCGCTCGGGGAGTATGTACTTC
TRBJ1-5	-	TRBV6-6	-	CASSNAGEGGNQPQHF	TGTGCCAGCAGTAACGCAGGGGAAGGGGGCAATCAGCCCCAGCATTTT
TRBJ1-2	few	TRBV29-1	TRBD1	CSAGDRGDYGYTF	TGCAGCGCGGGGGACAGGGGAGACTATGGCTACACCTTC
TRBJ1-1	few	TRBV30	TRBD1	CAWIGGPTEAFF	TGTGCCTGGATAGGGGGCCCCACTGAAGCTTTCTTT
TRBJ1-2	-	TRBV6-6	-	CACHTLLIGYGYTF	TGTGCCTGTCACACCCTCCTGATCGGGTATGGCTACACCTTC
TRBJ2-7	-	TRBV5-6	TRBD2	CASSLGRTSGSYEQYF	TGTGCCAGCAGCTTGGGGAGGACTAGCGGCAGCTACGAGCAGTACTTC
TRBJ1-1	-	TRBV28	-	CASSSAQGLGTEAFF	TGTGCCAGCAGTTCCGCTCAGGGGCTTGGCACTGAAGCTTTCTTT
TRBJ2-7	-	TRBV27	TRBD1	CASSFADRDEQYF	TGTGCCAGCAGTTTCGCAGACAGGGACGAGCAGTACTTC
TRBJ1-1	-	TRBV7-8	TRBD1	CASSFGQVGNTEAFF	TGTGCCAGCAGCTTTGGACAGGTCGGGAACACTGAAGCTTTCTTT
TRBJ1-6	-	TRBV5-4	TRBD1	CASSVDRVSPRLHF	TGTGCCAGCAGCGTGGACAGGGTGTCCCCCCGTCTCCACTTT
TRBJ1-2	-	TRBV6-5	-	CASSRKSGQGLNYTF	TGTGCCAGCAGCCGGAAGTCCGGCCAGGGATTAAACTACACCTTC
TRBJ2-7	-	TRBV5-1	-	CASTVSDRSGTYEQYF	TGCGCCAGCACCGTCTCCGACAGGTCGGGGACCTACGAGCAGTACTTC
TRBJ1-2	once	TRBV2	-	CASTEGNNYGYTF	TGTGCCAGCACGGAGGGGAACAACTATGGCTACACCTTC
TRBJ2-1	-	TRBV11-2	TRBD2	CASSLAGGPGEQFF	TGTGCCAGCAGCTTAGCGGGAGGGCCAGGTGAGCAGTTCTTC
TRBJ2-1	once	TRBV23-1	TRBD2	CASSRLRDSGAYSEQFF	TGCGCCAGCAGTCGGTTGCGGGATAGCGGGGCCTACAGTGAGCAGTTCTTC
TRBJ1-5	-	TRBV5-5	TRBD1	CASSLGGQVSNQPQHF	TGTGCCAGCAGCTTGGGCGGACAGGTTAGCAATCAGCCCCAGCATTTT
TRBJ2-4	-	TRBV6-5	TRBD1	CASSADRGRYF	TGTGCCAGCAGTGCGGACAGGGGAAGGTACTTC
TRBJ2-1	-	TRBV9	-	CASSPTGGQAYNEQFF	TGTGCCAGCAGCCCGACCGGGGGGCAGGCGTACAATGAGCAGTTCTTC
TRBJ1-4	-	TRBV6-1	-	CASSPLNEKLFF	TGTGCCAGCAGCCCCCTTAATGAAAAACTGTTTTTT
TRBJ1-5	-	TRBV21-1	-	CASSKNARGPLQPQHF	TGTGCCAGCAGCAAAAACGCCAGGGGGCCCCTTCAGCCCCAGCATTTT
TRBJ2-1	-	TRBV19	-	CASSPFTPLAEQFF	TGTGCCAGTAGTCCATTCACCCCCCTGGCTGAGCAGTTCTTC
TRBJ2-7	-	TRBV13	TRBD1	CASSLTGAKSSYEQYF	TGTGCCAGCAGCCTTACAGGGGCAAAAAGCTCCTACGAGCAGTACTTC
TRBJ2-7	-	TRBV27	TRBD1	CASSLGQGWGSSGGGYPQYF	TGTGCCAGCAGTTTGGGACAGGGGTGGGGATCTAGCGGCGGAGGATACCCGCAGTACTTC
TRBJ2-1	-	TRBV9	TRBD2	CASSVAASGGGSYNEQFF	TGTGCCAGCAGCGTAGCTGCTAGCGGGGGGGGCTCCTACAATGAGCAGTTCTTC
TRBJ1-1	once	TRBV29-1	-	CSVEGAGQAF	TGCAGCGTTGAAGGGGCCGGACAAGCCTTT
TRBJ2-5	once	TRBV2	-	CASSGHGGGPKETQYF	TGTGCCAGCAGTGGACACGGCGGAGGGCCTAAAGAGACCCAGTACTTC
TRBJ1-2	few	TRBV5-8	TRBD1	CASSYREGQGAYGYTF	TGTGCCAGCAGCTACCGAGAGGGACAGGGGGCTTATGGCTACACCTTC
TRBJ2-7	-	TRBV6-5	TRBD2	CASSYHGTSNTREQYF	TGTGCCAGCAGTTACCATGGGACTAGCAATACAAGAGAGCAGTACTTC
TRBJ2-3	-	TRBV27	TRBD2	CASRTGLARTDTQYF	TGTGCCAGCAGAACCGGACTAGCCCGCACAGATACGCAGTATTTT
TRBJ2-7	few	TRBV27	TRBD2	CASSSGGGYEQYF	TGTGCCAGCAGTTCCGGGGGGGGCTACGAGCAGTACTTC
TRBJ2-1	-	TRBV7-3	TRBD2	CASRSGGSGYNEQFF	TGTGCCAGCCGGAGTGGCGGGAGTGGTTACAATGAGCAGTTCTTC